Sequencing of this T cell receptor beta chain was carried out in a study of T cell repertoires in cytomegalovirus infection. Study-level information: Used in the study were CMV epitopes, some recently identified and HLA-C-restricted, others well-studied and HLA-B-restricted.

CDR3 length: 14 amino acids. V was shortened by 5 bases and J by 7 bases, with 14 bases between the two germline ends. Looked up from germline, CDR1 is SEHNR and CDR2 is FQNEAQ (reference sequence). Study conclusions and caveats: HLA-C-restricted CMV clonotypes gave the most frequent clonotype in two of eight donors. Using cumulative public TCR beta family frequency, the authors identified those who carried CMV together with the relevant HLA.

This clonotype was counted a single time. Its antigen is as yet unknown. TCRdb fed the reads into MiXCR, producing one record per CDR3 protein. The data contain roughly 730,000 distinct CDR3 sequences, about 33% of them seen just once; the ten biggest clones take up around a sixth. Sample: cultured PBMCs, taken from culture after CMV antigen stimulation. The V and J genes are TRBV7-9 and TRBJ1-4; possibly TRBD1 for D (6 bases). The sequence was obtained from a human donor in good health (CMV status not recorded). Some clones in this sample may be carry-over from other donors' samples. CDR3: CASSVQGIGEKLFF. CDR3 sequence (DNA): TGTGCCAGCAGCGTGCAGGGGATCGGTGAAAAACTGTTTTTT.